This entry features one T cell receptor beta chain sequence. Its target is not known. This entry belongs to a study of T-cell reconstitution after alpha-beta-depleted transplantation in children. Study observations and caveats: The main origin of T-cell counts and diversity one year after transplant was newly produced T cells. Surviving recipient T cells and thymic progenitors underlay high day-60 TCRbeta diversity in some patients. Reports say that about two months after transplant, the alpha-beta T cells came out of several hundred graft clones that had expanded.

The germline V gene encodes CDR1 MNHEY and CDR2 SMNVEV (reference sequence). The CDR3 totals 14 residues. V was clipped by 8 bases and J by 1 base, with 9 bases between them. Preparing the TCRbeta library involved the use of unique molecular identifiers. One entry per CDR3 protein results from TCRdb running MiXCR on the PCR reads. The profile shows about 980,000 distinct CDR3 sequences, about 31% of them singletons. The rearrangement joins TRBV27 to TRBJ2-6; D might be TRBD2 (5 bases). This sequence was found in a boy in the first two years of life who had a stem cell transplant for SCID, so the T cells may come from the graft donor. This material consisted of PBMCs, mostly from graft donor cells, taken 360 days after TCRalphabeta/CD19-depleted stem cell transplant. The CDR3 here is CASQRGSGANVLTF. CDR3 bases: TGTGCCAGCCAACGGGGATCTGGGGCCAACGTCCTGACTTTC.